This TCR beta chain was profiled in a study of OX40 agonist ivuxolimab in advanced cancers. Regarding the study as a whole: What antigens the expanded peripheral T cells recognized was never established. With doses of 0.1 to 3.0 mg/kg, CD4+ and CD8+ blood T cells had undergone clonal expansion by week 6.

There are a few counts of this clone. The antigen remains undetermined. The germline gives CDR1 SGHRS, CDR2 YFSETQ. Trimming pared 4 bases from V and 1 base from J, leaving 8 bases between. The CDR3 runs to 13 residues. Profiling relied on immunoSEQ multiplex PCR, and the TCRdb table lists in-frame clones only, not all of them. The data show roughly 68,000 clones, with around 83% seen just once and over 1.3% held by the top ten. The clonotype originates from an adult with an advanced solid tumor such as melanoma, head and neck, liver or kidney cancer. The material was CD4+ or CD8+ T cells sorted from blood, obtained in a trial of the OX40 agonist ivuxolimab. The chain uses TRBV5-1 and TRBJ1-1, with a tentative D call TRBD1 (6 bases). The CDR3 here is CASSTGQNTEAFF. The CDR3 DNA reads TGCGCCAGCAGCACGGGACAGAACACTGAAGCTTTCTTT.